The 25 T cell receptor beta chains below come from one sample, sequenced in a study of blood T cell repertoires in COVID-19. Here immunoSEQ multiplex PCR was the method, and the copy in TCRdb shows in-frame clones only, minus some. Of about 79,000 clones in the sample, 85% to 90% were seen once. Sequenced material: peripheral blood. These receptors were obtained from an older man with active or convalescent COVID-19.

J is TRBJ2-7 and V is TRBV3-1 (or the pseudogene TRBV3-2); 8 nucleotides agree with TRBD1. The CDR3 totals 15 residues. V trimming: 3 bases; J trimming: 3 bases; junction bases outside the gene matches: 7. Germline V gene data show CDR1 as LGHDT and CDR2 as YNNKEL (reference sequence). CDR3 in amino acids: CASSHPGTGSYEQYF. CDR3 sequence (DNA): TGTGCCAGCAGCCATCCCGGGACAGGAAGCTACGAGCAGTACTTC.

This chain connects TRBV6-6 to TRBJ2-7; D not certain. The CDR3 sequence is 14 residues long. Per germline, CDR1 MNHNY and CDR2 SVGAGI (reference sequence). The V and J ends lost 9 bases and 1 base respectively, with 16 bases between them. As DNA, the CDR3 is TGTGCCAGTCTGCGGTCCCCTCAATCCTACGAGCAGTACTTC. This encodes CASLRSPQSYEQYF.

V usage is TRBV6-5 and J usage is TRBJ2-7; 7 positions match TRBD2. Germline CDR1 reads MNHEY; CDR2 reads SVGAGI. The ends lost 6 bases at V and 7 bases at J; junction bases unmatched: 15. The CDR3 runs 15 residues. The CDR3 sequence: CASRRMSNSGDEQYF. The CDR3 nucleotides read TGTGCCAGCAGACGGATGAGCAACAGCGGGGATGAGCAGTACTTC.

The chain recombines TRBV1 with TRBJ2-5; the listed D gene, TRBD2, was not tested against the DNA. TRBV1 is marked as a pseudogene. CDR3 size: 15 residues. CDR3 DNA: TGCACCAGCAGCCAAGCGACTAGCGGGAGAGAGACCCAGTACTTC. It is translated as CTSSQATSGRETQYF.

CDR3 in DNA: TGTGCCACCAGCAGAGGCCTGGACAGACGGACTGAAGCTTTCTTT. This sequence encodes CATSRGLDRRTEAFF. The V call is TRBV15, the J call TRBJ1-1, with D perhaps matching TRBD1 (6 bases). The CDR3 runs to 15 residues. Germline CDR1 is LNHNV and CDR2 is YYDKDF (reference sequence). V was shortened by 1 base and J by 5 bases, with 14 bases between the two germline ends.

The V and J genes are TRBV28 and TRBJ2-2; 9 nucleotides align to TRBD2. The CDR3 has 16 amino acids. Germline V gene data show CDR1 as MDHEN and CDR2 as SYDVKM. The junction had 3 bases not matched to a gene; V was cut back by 3 bases and J by 1 base. The CDR3 region has the DNA TGTGCCAGCAGTTTGGGAGCGGGAGGGAACACCGGGGAGCTGTTTTTT. Its protein product is CASSLGAGGNTGELFF.

The J gene is TRBJ1-2, the V gene TRBV19, with 8 bases identical to TRBD1. Losses at the gene ends were 5 bases for V and 5 bases for J; bases not matched to a gene: 7. Per germline, CDR1 LNHDA and CDR2 SQIVND (reference sequence). The CDR3 is 14 residues long. The CDR3 nucleotides read TGTGCCAGTAGTCAGGGGGCGGGTGTGTATGGCTACACCTTC. It yields the protein CASSQGAGVYGYTF.

The chain links TRBV6-5 to TRBJ2-4; D is possibly TRBD1 (6 bases). Trimming shortened V by 6 bases and J by 6 bases, and 15 bases separated the two germline ends. CDR3 length: 14 amino acids. Per the germline V gene, CDR1 is MNHEY and CDR2 is SVGAGI. CDR3 sequence reads: CASRQQGEGNIQYF. The CDR3 DNA reads TGTGCCAGCAGACAACAGGGAGAGGGAAACATTCAGTACTTC.

V usage is TRBV7-9 and J usage is TRBJ2-1; 12 nucleotides match TRBD2. CDR1 is SEHNR, CDR2 FQNEAQ, per germline (reference sequence). After removal of 1 base from V and 4 bases from J, the junction contained 5 bases not matched to a gene. The CDR3 has 17 amino acids. CDR3 residues: CASSLGTTSGSYNEQFF. In DNA, the CDR3 is TGTGCCAGCAGCTTAGGGACGACTAGCGGGAGTTACAATGAGCAGTTCTTC.

The chain employs TRBV5-5 and TRBJ1-5; the D gene is possibly TRBD1 (5 bases). The CDR3 sequence is 14 residues long. Germline V gene sequence: CDR1 SGHKS, CDR2 YYEKEE (reference sequence). Trimming pared 4 bases from V and 6 bases from J, leaving 14 bases between. DNA of the CDR3: TGTGCCAGCAGCCCGAGCAGGGTTGGTCAGCCCCAGCATTTT. It encodes CASSPSRVGQPQHF.

The V call is TRBV27, the J call TRBJ1-4; D ambiguous. The CDR3 runs 11 residues. V was pared by 4 bases and J by 7 bases, with 4 bases between. Germline V gene lookup returns CDR1 MNHEY and CDR2 SMNVEV (reference sequence). This CDR3 is CASSSREKLFF. The CDR3 bases are TGTGCCAGCAGTTCGCGTGAAAAACTGTTTTTT.

The rearrangement uses TRBV15 and TRBJ2-6, with TRBD1 as a possible D gene (5 bases). In germline, CDR1 is LNHNV, CDR2 YYDKDF (reference sequence). There are 20 residues in the CDR3. The DNA of the CDR3 is TGTGATCGAAGGGGCACCGGCGAGTCCCCCTTCACCCCTGGGGCCAACGTCCTGACTTTC. This codes for CDRRGTGESPFTPGANVLTF.

The chain carries TRBV28 and TRBJ2-7, with TRBD2 matching 11 bases. Germline CDR1 is MDHEN and CDR2 is SYDVKM. There are 14 residues in the CDR3. Trimming removed 4 bases from V and 3 bases from J; junction bases left unmatched: 2. This chain's CDR3 is CASSWGTSGYEQYF. The CDR3 DNA is TGTGCCAGCAGTTGGGGGACTAGCGGCTACGAGCAGTACTTC.

The rearrangement links TRBV6-5 to TRBJ2-3, with 9 bases identical to TRBD1. V shed 7 bases, J shed 4 bases, and the junction held 9 bases outside the gene matches. CDR3 length: 15 amino acids. From germline, CDR1 is MNHEY and CDR2 SVGAGI. The CDR3 loop is CASNKDRGLADTQYF. CDR3 in DNA: TGTGCCAGCAATAAGGACAGGGGCTTGGCAGATACGCAGTATTTT.

In DNA, the CDR3 is TGTGCCAGCAGTTCATCTAGCGTGGTGGACCAAGAGACCCAGTACTTC. This encodes CASSSSSVVDQETQYF. The chain uses TRBV6-2 or TRBV6-3 and TRBJ2-5; possible D gene TRBD2, 6 bases. Germline values: CDR1 MNHEY, CDR2 SVGEGT. The germline V and J ends were trimmed by 4 bases and 0 bases, with 15 bases remaining between them. This CDR3 is built from 16 residues.

The chain is built from TRBV15 and TRBJ2-1, with 7 bases lining up with TRBD1. The CDR3 is 11 amino acids. Germline lookup yields CDR1 LNHNV and CDR2 YYDKDF (reference sequence). V was clipped by 6 bases and J by 7 bases; unmatched bases: 0. The CDR3 sequence is CATRQGNEQFF. CDR3 in DNA: TGTGCCACCAGACAGGGGAATGAGCAGTTCTTC.

This chain joins TRBV30 and TRBJ2-3, with D possibly matching TRBD1 (5 bases). Trimming removed 4 bases at V and 2 bases at J, with 13 bases between. Germline V CDR1 and CDR2: GTSNPN, SVGIG (reference sequence). This CDR3 has 14 amino acids. Here the CDR3 reads CAWTPTALTDTQYF. The CDR3 DNA is TGTGCCTGGACCCCGACAGCTCTCACAGATACGCAGTATTTT.

The CDR3 DNA follows: TGTGCCAGTAGGTTCAGGGGACAAGAGACCCAGTACTTC. It encodes CASRFRGQETQYF. The chain uses TRBV19 and TRBJ2-5; D perhaps matches TRBD1 (6 bases). The CDR3 has 13 residues. Germline CDR1 reads LNHDA; CDR2 reads SQIVND (reference sequence). V gave up 6 bases and J gave up 2 bases, with 10 bases separating them.

The CDR3: CASSVGGTDNQPQHF. The CDR3, as DNA: TGTGCCAGCAGCGTAGGAGGGACAGACAATCAGCCCCAGCATTTT. The gene calls are TRBV9 and TRBJ1-5; 7 bases line up with TRBD1. Looked up from germline, CDR1 is SGDLS and CDR2 is YYNGEE. After removal of 0 bases from V and 3 bases from J, the junction contained 3 bases not matched to a gene. The CDR3 is made up of 15 amino acids.

The CDR3 sequence is CASSPPARDNEQFF. The CDR3 nucleotides are TGTGCCAGCTCACCACCAGCCCGGGACAATGAGCAGTTCTTC. The chain joins TRBV18 to TRBJ2-1; D is unclear. CDR3 length equals 14 residues. The germline V gene encodes CDR1 KGHSH and CDR2 LQKENI. V was shortened by 0 bases and J by 5 bases, with 8 bases between the two germline ends.

The chain joins TRBV19 to TRBJ2-7; the D gene is possibly TRBD1 (6 bases). Germline-derived CDR1 and CDR2 are LNHDA and SQIVND (reference sequence). Trimming took 1 base from V and 11 from J, leaving 9 bases between them. The CDR3 is 11 residues long. Here the CDR3 reads CASSIGRGKYF. In nucleotides, the CDR3 is TGTGCCAGTAGTATAGGCAGGGGAAAGTACTTC.

This rearrangement joins TRBV11-2 to TRBJ2-7; the D gene is possibly TRBD1 (6 bases). CDR1 and CDR2 from the germline V gene are SGHAT and FQNNGV. V lost 5 bases and J lost 6, with 17 bases in between. This CDR3 comprises 14 residues. CDR3 sequence: CASSPATGYAEQYF. CDR3 nucleotide sequence: TGTGCCAGCAGCCCTGCCACAGGGTATGCCGAGCAGTACTTC.

The chain employs TRBV6-1 and TRBJ1-5; 8 nucleotides match TRBD1. Germline lookup yields CDR1 MNHNS and CDR2 SASEGT. The CDR3 is 16 amino acids. V lost 4 bases, J lost 6 bases, and 11 bases stayed unmatched. The CDR3 here is CASSARDRGKGQPQHF. CDR3 nucleotide sequence: TGTGCCAGCAGTGCAAGAGACAGGGGAAAGGGTCAGCCCCAGCATTTT.

The CDR3: CASSQGQGDTGELFF. DNA of the CDR3: TGTGCCAGCTCTCAAGGACAGGGGGATACCGGGGAGCTGTTTTTT. The chain is built from TRBV18 and TRBJ2-2; the match to TRBD1 covers 10 bases. The V gene end was trimmed by 6 bases and the J gene end by 5 bases; junction bases not matched to a gene: 6. Germline CDR1 is KGHSH and CDR2 is LQKENI. The CDR3 is made up of 15 amino acids.

This rearrangement joins TRBV10-3 to TRBJ1-5; tentatively, D is TRBD1 (5 bases). CDR3 length: 16 residues. Trimming took off 3 bases at V and 7 bases at J, with 19 bases between the two ends. Germline values: CDR1 ENHRY, CDR2 SYGVKD. The CDR3 is CAISDSPTDRIQPQHF. CDR3 nucleotide sequence: TGTGCCATCAGTGACTCACCTACTGACAGAATCCAGCCCCAGCATTTT.